The entry below gives a single T cell receptor (beta chain) sequence along with its context. This sample is drawn from a study of PD-L1 blockade in urothelial cancer. Study-level information: Beginning at some point between 2012 and 2014, patients received atezolizumab, given as 1,200 mg intravenously every 3 weeks. A median about 140,000 T cells were found in blood samples.

Measured with immunoSEQ multiplex PCR; TCRdb has only the in-frame clones, and not every one. The sample shows around 100,000 clones, around 85% of them seen only once. The CDR3 loop spans 16 amino acids. Germline assignment: CDR1 MGHRA and CDR2 YSYEKL. V gave up 1 base and J gave up 5 bases; unmatched junction bases: 2. The patients' disease, urothelial carcinoma, was locally advanced or metastatic. The clonotype originates from a man in his fifties with urothelial cancer. The material sequenced was PBMCs, taken around atezolizumab (anti-PD-L1) treatment. The rearrangement links TRBV4-1 to TRBJ2-3; 14 bases match TRBD2. In DNA, the CDR3 is TGCGCCAGCAGCCAAGGACTAGCGGGAGGGAAAGATACGCAGTATTTT. Its translation is CASSQGLAGGKDTQYF.